The rows below give T cell receptor beta chains drawn from one sample of a study of blood T cell repertoires in COVID-19. Produced via immunoSEQ multiplex PCR; TCRdb's table is partial and in-frame only. The sample yields around 300,000 clones, 80% to 90% seen once. The sequencing input was peripheral blood. These receptors were obtained from a woman aged 45 to 65 with COVID-19, enrolled during active disease. Both conserved end residues are trimmed from each CDR3. Clone size appears in some rows only: once, few, many, or a class for an expanded clone.

j_gene: TRBJ1-5; v_gene: TRBV30; abundance: once; CDR3aa: AWGTDSWGNQPQH
j_gene: TRBJ2-7; v_gene: TRBV24-1; abundance: .; CDR3aa: ATITTSVGLAGGAYEQY
j_gene: TRBJ1-5; v_gene: TRBV12-5; abundance: .; CDR3aa: ASGFIEGQGNQPQH
j_gene: TRBJ2-7; v_gene: TRBV7-9; abundance: .; CDR3aa: ASSHGGRANEQY
j_gene: TRBJ1-4; v_gene: TRBV11-2; abundance: .; CDR3aa: ASSLVRQGYEKLF
j_gene: TRBJ1-3; v_gene: TRBV18; abundance: .; CDR3aa: ASSNSSGNTIY
j_gene: TRBJ2-1; v_gene: TRBV7-9; abundance: .; CDR3aa: ASSSTLNGTGINEQF
j_gene: TRBJ1-5; v_gene: TRBV3-1/TRBV3-2; abundance: few; CDR3aa: ASSQVGQPQH
j_gene: TRBJ2-1; v_gene: TRBV10-1; abundance: .; CDR3aa: ASSRLAGGRLDNEQF
j_gene: TRBJ1-6; v_gene: TRBV27; abundance: few; CDR3aa: ASTFRDSPLH
j_gene: TRBJ2-2; v_gene: TRBV30; abundance: once; CDR3aa: AWSGDMPGELF
j_gene: TRBJ2-1; v_gene: TRBV30; abundance: .; CDR3aa: AWKEDSSYNEQF
j_gene: TRBJ1-5; v_gene: TRBV3-1/TRBV3-2; abundance: few; CDR3aa: ASSQRAQGYSNQPQH
j_gene: TRBJ1-5; v_gene: TRBV6-5; abundance: few; CDR3aa: ASSYTAGYQPQH
j_gene: TRBJ2-1; v_gene: TRBV15; abundance: once; CDR3aa: ATSLRDIRDEQF
j_gene: TRBJ1-2; v_gene: TRBV24-1; abundance: .; CDR3aa: ATTNGQGDGYT
j_gene: TRBJ2-3; v_gene: TRBV4-1; abundance: .; CDR3aa: ASSQDNSGRTDTQY
j_gene: TRBJ2-1; v_gene: TRBV19; abundance: once; CDR3aa: ASSRTSGFYNEQF
j_gene: TRBJ2-7; v_gene: TRBV9; abundance: .; CDR3aa: ASSASGTSTSEQY
j_gene: TRBJ2-3; v_gene: TRBV7-8; abundance: .; CDR3aa: ASSYESGPYADTQY
j_gene: TRBJ2-5; v_gene: TRBV15; abundance: .; CDR3aa: ATSRDSQMETQY
j_gene: TRBJ1-2; v_gene: TRBV6-5; abundance: once; CDR3aa: ASNPGQGPVYGYT
j_gene: TRBJ1-1; v_gene: TRBV19; abundance: .; CDR3aa: ASRGPGTSNTEAF
j_gene: TRBJ1-3; v_gene: TRBV7-2; abundance: .; CDR3aa: ASTLQGRNTIY
j_gene: TRBJ2-2; v_gene: TRBV9; abundance: .; CDR3aa: ASSAPGRGNTGELF
j_gene: TRBJ1-2; v_gene: TRBV18; abundance: .; CDR3aa: ASSPSGDYGYT
j_gene: TRBJ2-7; v_gene: TRBV7-2; abundance: .; CDR3aa: ASSPMVGSYEQY
j_gene: TRBJ1-6; v_gene: TRBV6-4; abundance: .; CDR3aa: ASSDVATGTSNSPLH